This T cell receptor (beta chain) originates from a study of CD8+CD57+ T cells in acquired aplastic anemia. About the research overall: The mean DNA yield obtained from sorted CD4+ and CD8+ cells came to approximately 3 ug.

The template used for profiling TCR beta VDJ and CDR3 was genomic DNA. TCRdb analysed the reads with MiXCR anew, one entry per CDR3 protein. The data show 100,000 to 150,000 distinct CDR3 sequences, with approximately 41% seen just once and around 2.7% held by the top ten. V trimming: 5 bases; J trimming: 0 bases; junction bases outside the gene matches: 7. This CDR3 spans 15 amino acids. Study-wide results and caveats: Patients and controls had in common approximately 28 CD8+ CDR3 sequences.

By flow cytometry, patients selected for sequencing had shown an expansion of CD8+CD57+ cells. Patients, without exception, had severe acquired aplastic anemia. No therapy was given to patients before blood sampling. Only a few counts were recorded for this clonotype. The antigen is unknown. Possible read error: a much larger clone is one base away. The TCR sequence derives from a human donor with aplastic anemia. Sequenced material: sorted CD4+, CD8+, or CD8+CD57+ T cells (not recorded which) from PBMCs. The genes are TRBV6-7 and TRBJ2-7; 7 bases match TRBD1. TRBV6-7 is treated as an ORF (open reading frame) with a function not yet certain. CDR3: CASSQYRGISYEQYF. CDR3 DNA: TGTGCCAGCAGTCAATACAGGGGAATCTCCTACGAGCAGTACTTC.